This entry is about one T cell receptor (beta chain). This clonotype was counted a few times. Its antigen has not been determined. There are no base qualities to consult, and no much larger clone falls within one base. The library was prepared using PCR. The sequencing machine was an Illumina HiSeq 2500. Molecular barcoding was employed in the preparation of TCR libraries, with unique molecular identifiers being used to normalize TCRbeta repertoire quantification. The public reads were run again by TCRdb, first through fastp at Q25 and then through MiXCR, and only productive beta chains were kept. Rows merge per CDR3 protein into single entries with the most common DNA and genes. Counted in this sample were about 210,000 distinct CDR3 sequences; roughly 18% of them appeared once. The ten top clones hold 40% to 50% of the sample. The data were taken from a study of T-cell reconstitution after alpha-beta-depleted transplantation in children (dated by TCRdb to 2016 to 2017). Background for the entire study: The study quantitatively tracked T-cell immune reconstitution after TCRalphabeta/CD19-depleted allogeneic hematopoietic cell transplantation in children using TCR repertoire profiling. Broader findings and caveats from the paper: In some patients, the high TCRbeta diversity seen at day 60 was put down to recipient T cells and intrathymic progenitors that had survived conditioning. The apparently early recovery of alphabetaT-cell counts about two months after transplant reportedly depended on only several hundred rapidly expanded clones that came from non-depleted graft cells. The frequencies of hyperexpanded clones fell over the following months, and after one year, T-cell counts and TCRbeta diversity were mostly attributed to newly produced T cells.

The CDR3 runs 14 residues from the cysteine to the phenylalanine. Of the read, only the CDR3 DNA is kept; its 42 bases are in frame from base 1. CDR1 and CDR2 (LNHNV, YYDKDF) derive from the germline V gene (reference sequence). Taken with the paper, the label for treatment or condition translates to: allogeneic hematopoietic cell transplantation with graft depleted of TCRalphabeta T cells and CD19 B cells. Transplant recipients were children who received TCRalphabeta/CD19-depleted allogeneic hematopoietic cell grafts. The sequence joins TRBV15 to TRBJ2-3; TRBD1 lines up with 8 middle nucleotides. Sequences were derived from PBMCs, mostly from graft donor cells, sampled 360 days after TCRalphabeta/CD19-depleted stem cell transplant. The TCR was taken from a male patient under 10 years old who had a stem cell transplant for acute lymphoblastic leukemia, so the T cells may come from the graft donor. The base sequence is TGTGCTTCCCGGCCAGGGGGCTTTACAGATACGCAGTATTTT. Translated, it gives CASRPGGFTDTQYF.